These 23 T cell receptor beta chains were sequenced from one sample in a study of blood T cell repertoires in COVID-19. TCRdb's table, derived via immunoSEQ multiplex PCR, lists solely in-frame clones and lacks some. The sample shows approximately 20,000 clones, 89% of them seen only once. The sequencing input was peripheral blood. Receptors were obtained from a human donor with active COVID-19. The donor label of this sample is uncertain.

In its sample, this clone was seen a few times. This chain connects TRBV7-9 to TRBJ1-5; 9 bases are shared with TRBD1. J was trimmed by 9 bases and V by 1 base; bases with no gene match: 10. The CDR3 has 16 amino acids. The germline CDR1 and CDR2 sequences are SEHNR and FQNEAQ (reference sequence). The CDR3 coding sequence is TGTGCCAGCAGCTTAGAGGTGGGACAGGGAGGGGGGCCCCAGCATTTT. It codes for CASSLEVGQGGGPQHF.

This chain connects TRBV6-6 to TRBJ1-5; possibly TRBD1 for D (6 bases). Germline V gives CDR1 MNHNY, CDR2 SVGAGI (reference sequence). The length of the CDR3 is 16 residues. V was shortened by 0 bases and J by 1 base, with 10 bases between the two germline ends. This CDR3 is CASSYSSRGSNQPQHF. The CDR3 DNA sequence: TGTGCCAGCAGTTACTCTTCTAGGGGGAGCAATCAGCCCCAGCATTTT.

The chain uses TRBV13 and TRBJ2-5; D might be TRBD2 (5 bases). The CDR3 extends over 13 amino acids. From germline, CDR1 is PRHDT and CDR2 FYEKMQ (reference sequence). V gave up 0 bases and J gave up 3 bases, with 5 bases separating them. The CDR3 loop is CASSLGGKETQYF. The CDR3 DNA reads as TGTGCCAGCAGCTTAGGCGGGAAAGAGACCCAGTACTTC. The whole variable domain, remainder taken from reference TRBV13 and TRBJ2-5, is AAGVIQSPRHLIKEKRETATLKCYPIPRHDTVYWYQQGPGQDPQFLISFYEKMQSDKGSIPDRFSAQQFSDYHSELNMSSLELGDSALYFCASSLGGKETQYFGPGTRLLVL.

The chain couples TRBV28 to TRBJ1-1, with TRBD1 matching over 12 bases. With 6 bases clipped from V and 6 bases from J, the junction kept 11 bases outside the gene matches. The CDR3 is 16 residues long. Germline CDR1 and CDR2: MDHEN and SYDVKM. CDR3 amino acids: CASRSGTGGLDAEAFF. CDR3 in DNA: TGTGCCAGCAGATCCGGGACAGGGGGCTTAGACGCTGAAGCTTTCTTT.

The rearrangement joins TRBV9 to TRBJ1-3; the D gene is possibly TRBD1 (5 bases). Trimming cost V 4 bases and J 0 bases, with 11 bases left between them. The CDR3 totals 15 residues. The germline CDR1 and CDR2 sequences are SGDLS and YYNGEE. This CDR3 reads CASSLRANSGNTIYF. CDR3 sequence (DNA): TGTGCCAGCAGCCTCAGGGCGAACTCTGGAAACACCATATATTTT.

The chain combines TRBV19 with TRBJ2-2; possibly TRBD1 for D (6 bases). Germline V gene lookup returns CDR1 LNHDA and CDR2 SQIVND (reference sequence). The CDR3 length is 16 residues. V was cut by 5 bases and J by 2 bases, with 15 bases left in between. CDR3 nucleotides: TGTGCCAGTAGTCAGGGGCGTCCTATAAACACCGGGGAGCTGTTTTTT. Amino acids: CASSQGRPINTGELFF.

The J gene is TRBJ1-4, the V gene TRBV30; D ambiguous. The CDR3 has 16 residues. CDR1 is GTSNPN, CDR2 SVGIG, per germline (reference sequence). Trimming stripped 1 base from V and 0 bases from J, with 12 bases between. Here the CDR3 reads CAWSDKRQATNEKLFF. CDR3 DNA: TGTGCCTGGAGTGACAAGAGACAAGCAACTAATGAAAAACTGTTTTTT. Filled out from reference TRBV30 and TRBJ1-4, the complete variable domain reads SQTIHQWPATLVQPVGSPLSLECTVEGTSNPNLYWYRQAAGRGLQLLFYSVGIGQISSEVPQNLSASRPQDRQFILSSKKLLLSDSGFYLCAWSDKRQATNEKLFFGSGTQLSVL.

The rearrangement uses TRBV4-2 and TRBJ1-5; the match to TRBD1 covers 8 bases. The length of the CDR3 is 17 residues. The J segment lost 5 bases and the V segment lost 0 bases, leaving 9 bases of the junction unmatched. Per germline, CDR1 LGHNA and CDR2 YNFKEQ. CDR3 coding DNA: TGTGCCAGCAGCCAAGAAGTGACAGGGGTCATGCATCAGCCCCAGCATTTT. Translation gives CASSQEVTGVMHQPQHF.

This sequence joins TRBV5-1 and TRBJ2-1; possibly TRBD2 for D (5 bases). CDR3 size: 16 residues. Deletions cut 5 bases from V and 7 bases from J, with 22 bases between. The germline V gene encodes CDR1 SGHRS and CDR2 YFSETQ. In nucleotides, the CDR3 is TGCGCCAGCAGTTCTCACCAAGGTGGACTGCCGAATGAGCAGTTCTTC. Translating it yields CASSSHQGGLPNEQFF.

The chain combines TRBV20-1 with TRBJ2-2, with 11 nucleotides matching TRBD2. V lost 3 bases to trimming and J lost 4 bases; unmatched junction nucleotides: 4. This CDR3 has 15 amino acids. The V gene's germline CDR1 is DFQATT and CDR2 SNEGSKA (reference sequence). In nucleotides, the CDR3 is TGCAGTGCTAGTGCTAGCGGGGGGACCACCGGGGAGCTGTTTTTT. This gives the protein CSASASGGTTGELFF.

This chain's CDR3 is CASSSDPGTSGGAPQFF. The CDR3 coding sequence is TGTGCCAGCAGCTCCGACCCCGGGACTAGCGGGGGGGCGCCCCAGTTCTTC. The chain uses TRBV11-3 and TRBJ2-1; 16 bases agree with TRBD2. The CDR3 is 17 residues long. CDR1 SGHNT and CDR2 YENEEA come from the germline V gene. Unmatched junction bases numbered 13, after V lost 4 bases and J lost 13 bases.

The CDR3 spells CASSLGTLLQGTDTQYF. In DNA form, the CDR3 reads TGTGCCAGCAGCTTGGGTACCCTACTCCAGGGCACAGATACGCAGTATTTT. The chain has TRBV5-4 and TRBJ2-3, with D uncertain. CDR1 SGHNT and CDR2 YYREEE come from the germline V gene (reference sequence). The CDR3 length is 17 residues. Trimming cost V 0 bases and J 1 base, with 15 bases left between them.

The CDR3 coding sequence is TGTGCCAGTAGGACTAGCGGGAGTAGTTTCGAGCAGTACTTC. Protein: CASRTSGSSFEQYF. The chain has TRBV19 and TRBJ2-7, with 12 bases fitting TRBD2. The ends lost 6 bases at V and 6 bases at J; junction bases unmatched: 6. CDR3 length: 14 amino acids. The germline CDR1 and CDR2 sequences are LNHDA and SQIVND (reference sequence).

The rearrangement links TRBV2 to TRBJ1-5; D remains ambiguous. CDR1 and CDR2 (germline): SNHLY, FYNNEI. V was clipped by 3 bases and J by 7 bases, with 10 bases between them. The CDR3 totals 13 residues. CDR3 nucleotide sequence: TGTGCCAGCAGTGACTGGGCAGAACAGCCCCAGCATTTT. Protein product: CASSDWAEQPQHF. Filled out from reference TRBV2 and TRBJ1-5, the complete variable domain reads EPEVTQTPSHQVTQMGQEVILRCVPISNHLYFYWYRQILGQKVEFLVSFYNNEISEKSEIFDDQFSVERPDGSNFTLKIRSTKLEDSAMYFCASSDWAEQPQHFGDGTRLSIL.

V usage is TRBV10-2 and J usage is TRBJ2-3; TRBD2 agrees at 11 bases. The germline V gene has CDR1 WSHSY and CDR2 SAAADI. The ends lost 6 bases at V and 5 bases at J; junction bases unmatched: 10. The CDR3 contains 16 residues. CDR3 amino acids: CASRDSLAGGVDTQYF. In DNA, the CDR3 is TGCGCCAGCAGGGACTCCCTAGCGGGAGGCGTAGATACGCAGTATTTT.

V is TRBV5-1 and J is TRBJ1-5; D gene ambiguous. Germline loops: CDR1 SGHRS, CDR2 YFSETQ. The CDR3 spans 13 residues. Trimming shortened V by 4 bases and J by 3 bases, and 8 bases separated the two germline ends. Written as DNA, the CDR3 is TGCGCCAGCAGCGTTGACATCAATCAGCCCCAGCATTTT. As protein: CASSVDINQPQHF.

Concerning this clone: Other DNA variants within this sample encode the same CDR3. The chain joins TRBV7-2 to TRBJ2-7; 9 nucleotides line up with TRBD2. The CDR3 has 15 amino acids. J lost 4 bases, V lost 0 bases, and 4 bases had no gene match. Per the germline V gene, CDR1 is SGHTA and CDR2 is FQGNSA. The CDR3 sequence: CASSLAGGGAYEQYF. In nucleotides, the CDR3 is TGTGCCAGCAGCTTAGCTGGCGGGGGGGCGTACGAGCAGTACTTC.

The V and J genes are TRBV4-1 and TRBJ2-5; 7 bases are shared with TRBD2. The ends lost 1 base at V and 6 bases at J; junction bases unmatched: 2. Germline CDR1 is MGHRA and CDR2 is YSYEKL. The CDR3 runs 13 residues. CDR3 protein: CASSQVSGQTQYF. CDR3 in DNA: TGCGCCAGCAGCCAAGTTAGCGGGCAGACCCAGTACTTC.

The V call is TRBV3-1 (or the pseudogene TRBV3-2), the J call TRBJ2-5; 8 positions match TRBD2. Germline assignment: CDR1 LGHDT and CDR2 YNNKEL (reference sequence). The V segment lost 4 bases and the J segment 5 bases; nucleotides outside the gene matches: 9. The CDR3 loop spans 15 amino acids. CDR3 region: CASSPQTSGGETQYF. The CDR3 coding sequence is TGTGCCAGCAGCCCCCAAACCTCGGGAGGGGAGACCCAGTACTTC.

The chain carries TRBV28 and TRBJ2-2, with TRBD2 matching over 9 bases. CDR1 and CDR2 from the germline V gene are MDHEN and SYDVKM. The length of the CDR3 is 15 residues. The trim removed 5 bases at V and 6 bases at J, leaving 7 bases unmatched. The CDR3 sequence is CASSRPGLAPGELFF. The CDR3 DNA reads TGTGCCAGCAGTCGCCCGGGACTAGCTCCCGGGGAGCTGTTTTTT.

This rearrangement joins TRBV9 to TRBJ2-2, with no clear D. Per germline, CDR1 SGDLS and CDR2 YYNGEE. Between the trimmed V and J ends, which lost 0 bases and 7 bases, there was a span of 4 bases. The CDR3 extends over 12 amino acids. The DNA of the CDR3 is TGTGCCAGCAGCGTAGGCGACGGGGAGCTGTTTTTT. Its protein is CASSVGDGELFF.

V gene TRBV6-6 combines with J gene TRBJ2-1; D possibly corresponds to TRBD2 (6 bases). V lost 7 bases and J 5 bases, leaving 21 bases between the germline ends. CDR3 length: 16 residues. Germline CDR1 is MNHNY and CDR2 is SVGAGI (reference sequence). CDR3 in DNA: TGTGCCAGCAACCCACCCAGCGGGTCCCATAACAATGAGCAGTTCTTC. Translated: CASNPPSGSHNNEQFF.

The chain links TRBV27 to TRBJ2-7; 9 bases agree with TRBD1. CDR1 is MNHEY, CDR2 SMNVEV, per germline (reference sequence). This CDR3 comprises 14 residues. Germline trimming cut 6 bases from V and 0 bases from J; bases unmatched to any gene: 3. CDR3 residues: CASRRQGGSYEQYF. CDR3 nucleotides: TGTGCCAGCAGGCGACAGGGGGGCTCCTACGAGCAGTACTTC.